This TCR beta chain derives from a study of blood T cell repertoires in COVID-19. Assay: immunoSEQ multiplex PCR; the TCRdb copy retains only in-frame clones and omits some. Among around 380,000 clones listed, roughly four fifths were seen once. The TCR comes from a human donor with acute or convalescent COVID-19. The donor label of this sample is uncertain. The sequenced material came from peripheral blood.

The CDR3, as DNA: TGTGCCAGCAGCTACGACAGGACAGATACGCAGTATTTT. Translating gives CASSYDRTDTQYF. The rearrangement links TRBV5-4 to TRBJ2-3; perhaps TRBD1 as D (6 bases). V lost 3 bases and J 3 bases, leaving 8 bases between the germline ends. From germline, CDR1 is SGHNT and CDR2 YYREEE (reference sequence). The CDR3 spans 13 residues. Filled out from reference TRBV5-4 and TRBJ2-3, the complete variable domain reads ETGVTQSPTHLIKTRGQQVTLRCSSQSGHNTVSWYQQALGQGPQFIFQYYREEENGRGNFPPRFSGLQFPNYSSELNVNALELDDSALYLCASSYDRTDTQYFGPGTRLTVL.